Listed below are T cell receptor beta chains from one sample, sequenced in a study of cytotoxic CD8 clonotypes in ibrutinib-treated CLL. Assay: immunoSEQ multiplex PCR; the TCRdb copy retains only in-frame clones and omits some. This table has about 140,000 clones, 91% appearing once. The sample consisted of PBMCs, taken after 12 months of ibrutinib treatment. These receptors were taken from a human donor with chronic lymphocytic leukemia. Both conserved end residues are part of each CDR3. D genes are given only for firm matches. A clone size is listed for some rows: how often the clone was seen (once, few, many), or a class if it is expanded.

v_call	d_call	j_call	clone_size	cdr3_nt	cdr3_aa
TRBV27	.	TRBJ1-1	once	TGTGCCAGCAGTTCGAACACTGAAGCTTTCTTT	CASSSNTEAFF
TRBV2	.	TRBJ1-1	.	TGTGCCAGTCAGGACCCGGGTACTGAAGCTTTCTTT	CASQDPGTEAFF
TRBV18	.	TRBJ1-2	once	TGTGCCAGCTCACCGGTCTCTACCTATGGCTACACCTTC	CASSPVSTYGYTF
TRBV5-6	TRBD2	TRBJ2-7	.	TGTGCCAAAGCGGGAGGGCCTCAGTACGAGCAGTACTTC	CAKAGGPQYEQYF
TRBV5-4	.	TRBJ2-3	.	TGTGCCAGCAGTCCGGGAGCGGATACGCAGTATTTT	CASSPGADTQYF
TRBV6-5	.	TRBJ1-3	.	TGTGCCAGCAGTGTGTTCCCCTCTGGAAACACCATATATTTT	CASSVFPSGNTIYF
TRBV2	TRBD2	TRBJ2-2	once	TGTGCCAGCAGTGATTCGGTAGCGGGAGTCGGGGAGCTGTTTTTT	CASSDSVAGVGELFF
TRBV21-1	.	TRBJ2-1	.	TGTGCCAGCAGCAAAGTTTTGAGGACAGTCAGCTCCTACAATGAGCAGTTCTTC	CASSKVLRTVSSYNEQFF
TRBV19	.	TRBJ1-1	.	TGTGCCAGTAGTCCTCGGGTCCTGGCGGGAACTTTCTTT	CASSPRVLAGTFF
TRBV18	.	TRBJ2-1	.	TGTGCCAGCTCACCCCTGGCGGGCTCCTACAATGAGCAGTTCTTC	CASSPLAGSYNEQFF
TRBV15	TRBD1	TRBJ1-5	.	TGTGCCACCAGCAGCCGGGACAGGGGCAGAGGGAGCAATCAGCCCCAGCATTTT	CATSSRDRGRGSNQPQHF
TRBV6-5	.	TRBJ1-1	.	TGTGCCAGCATCAACAGACCCGGACAGCTCACTGAAGCTTTCTTT	CASINRPGQLTEAFF
TRBV19	TRBD2	TRBJ2-3	.	TGTGCCAGTAGTATTCAAATCCTAGCGGGAGGCACAGATACGCAGTATTTT	CASSIQILAGGTDTQYF
TRBV7-9	.	TRBJ2-2	.	TGTGCCAGCAGCTTTGAGGCCGGGGAGCTGTTTTTT	CASSFEAGELFF
TRBV6-5	TRBD1	TRBJ2-7	.	TGTGCCAGCACCCCACGGACAGGATACGAGCAGTACTTC	CASTPRTGYEQYF
TRBV2	.	TRBJ1-4	once	TGTGCCAGCAGTGAGCCCAGGGAAGCGAATGAAAAACTGTTTTTT	CASSEPREANEKLFF
TRBV7-2	TRBD1	TRBJ1-2	.	TGTGCCAGCAGCTTCCGGACAGGGTCTGAGGGCTACACCTTC	CASSFRTGSEGYTF
TRBV13	.	TRBJ2-5	.	TGTGCCAGCAGCCCGGGGACTGACCGTCGGGAGACCCAGTACTTC	CASSPGTDRRETQYF
TRBV5-1	TRBD2	TRBJ2-1	.	TGCGCCAGCAGCTTGACGGGAGGGAACTACAATGAGCAGTTCTTC	CASSLTGGNYNEQFF
TRBV27	.	TRBJ2-7	.	TGTGCCAGCAGTTTCAATCCAAAAACCGGGATCTCCTACGAGCAGTACTTC	CASSFNPKTGISYEQYF
TRBV2	TRBD1	TRBJ2-1	.	TGTGCCAGCAGTGTAGGGACAGCCAATGAGCAGTTCTTC	CASSVGTANEQFF
TRBV19	.	TRBJ1-5	.	TGTGCCAGTAGTATTGGGGGGCGCGATCAGCCCCAGCATTTT	CASSIGGRDQPQHF
TRBV7-2	.	TRBJ2-3	.	TGTGCCAGCAGCAAAGGGACCCGGGATACAGATACGCAGTATTTT	CASSKGTRDTDTQYF
TRBV5-1	TRBD2	TRBJ2-7	.	TGCGCCAGCAGCTTGGACGCGGGAGGCTACGAGCAGTACTTC	CASSLDAGGYEQYF
TRBV6-1	TRBD1	TRBJ1-5	.	TGTGCCAGCAGTGACCTACAGGGGGCGCCTCAGCCCCAGCATTTT	CASSDLQGAPQPQHF
TRBV11-1	.	TRBJ2-6	.	TGTGCCAGCAGCTTAGCAGGCAGGGAATACTCTGGGGCCAACGTCCTGACTTTC	CASSLAGREYSGANVLTF
TRBV9	.	TRBJ2-7	.	TGTGCCAGCAGCGTAGATCGGGGTTCCGAGCAGTACTTC	CASSVDRGSEQYF
TRBV7-8	TRBD2	TRBJ2-1	.	TGTGCCAGCAGGCGCACTAGCGGTGGCTCCTACAATGAGCAGTTCTTC	CASRRTSGGSYNEQFF
TRBV21-1	.	TRBJ2-2	.	TGTGCCAGCAGCATATCCGGCTTTGAGGGGGAGCTGTTTTTT	CASSISGFEGELFF
TRBV11-3	.	TRBJ1-1	.	TGTGCCAGCAGCTTGGGGGGGAACACTGAAGCTTTCTTT	CASSLGGNTEAFF
TRBV19	.	TRBJ2-7	.	TGTGCCAGTAGTAAAGGATTGGCAGGACTACTTTACGAGCAGTACTTC	CASSKGLAGLLYEQYF
TRBV6-5	.	TRBJ1-2	.	TGTGCCAGCAGTTATTCTGGTAACTATGGCTACACCTTC	CASSYSGNYGYTF
TRBV19	TRBD1	TRBJ1-5	.	TGTGCCAGTCGCGCCCTCATCCAGGGGGGTTTCGATCAGCCCCAGCATTTT	CASRALIQGGFDQPQHF
TRBV20-1	.	TRBJ2-5	.	TGCAGTGCTAGGGTACAAGAGACCCAGTACTTC	CSARVQETQYF
TRBV19	TRBD1	TRBJ1-5	.	TGTGCCAGTAGCATTGACAGGGGGCGCGGTCAGCCCCAGCATTTT	CASSIDRGRGQPQHF
TRBV19	.	TRBJ2-1	.	TGTGCCAGTAGTATCCGGAACAATGAGCAGTTCTTC	CASSIRNNEQFF
TRBV7-2	.	TRBJ1-1	.	TGTGCCAGCAGCTTACGATCGGCGAATGCTTTCTTT	CASSLRSANAFF
TRBV5-1	.	TRBJ2-3	few	TGCGCCAGCAGCTTCAGCACAGATACGCAGTATTTT	CASSFSTDTQYF
TRBV18	.	TRBJ1-1	.	TGTGCCAGCTCACCCACCATGAACACTGAAGCTTTCTTT	CASSPTMNTEAFF